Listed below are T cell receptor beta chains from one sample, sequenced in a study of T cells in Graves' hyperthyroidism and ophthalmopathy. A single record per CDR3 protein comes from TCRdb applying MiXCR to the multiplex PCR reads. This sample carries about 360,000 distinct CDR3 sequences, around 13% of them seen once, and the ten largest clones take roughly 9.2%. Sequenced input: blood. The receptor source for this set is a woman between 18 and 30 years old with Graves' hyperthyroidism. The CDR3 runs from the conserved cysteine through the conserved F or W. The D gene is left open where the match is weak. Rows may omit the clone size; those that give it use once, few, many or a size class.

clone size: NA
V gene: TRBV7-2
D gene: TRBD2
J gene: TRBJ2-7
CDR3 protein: CASNLDASGRAEQYF
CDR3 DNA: TGTGCCAGCAACTTAGATGCTAGCGGGAGGGCCGAGCAGTACTTC

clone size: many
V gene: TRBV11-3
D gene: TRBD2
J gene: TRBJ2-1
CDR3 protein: CASSLATGGYNEQFF
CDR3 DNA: TGTGCCAGCAGCCTCGCAACGGGAGGGTACAATGAGCAGTTCTTC

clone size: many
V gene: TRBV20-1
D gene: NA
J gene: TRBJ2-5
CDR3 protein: CSARDHLETQYF
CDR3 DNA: TGCAGTGCTAGAGACCATCTAGAGACCCAGTACTTC

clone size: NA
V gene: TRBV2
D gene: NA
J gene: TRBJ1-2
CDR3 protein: CASSGDGDKYGYTF
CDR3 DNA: TGTGCCAGCAGCGGGGACGGGGACAAGTATGGCTACACCTTC

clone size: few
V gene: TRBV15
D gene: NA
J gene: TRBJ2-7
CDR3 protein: CATSRDRRDEQYF
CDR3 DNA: TGTGCCACCAGCAGAGATAGGCGGGACGAGCAGTACTTC

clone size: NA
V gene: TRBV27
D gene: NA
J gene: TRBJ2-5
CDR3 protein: CASSLGGPRERLRQETQYF
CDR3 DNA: TGTGCCAGCAGTCTGGGAGGACCCCGGGAGCGGTTACGGCAAGAGACCCAGTACTTC

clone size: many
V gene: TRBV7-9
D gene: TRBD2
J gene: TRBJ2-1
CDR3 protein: CASSPQDSGLAGYFVTDEQFF
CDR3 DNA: TGTGCCAGCAGCCCCCAGGATTCCGGACTAGCGGGCTATTTCGTCACGGATGAGCAGTTCTTC

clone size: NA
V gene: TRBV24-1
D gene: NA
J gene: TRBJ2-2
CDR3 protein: CATTDPGAPGELFF
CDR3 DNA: TGTGCCACCACCGATCCAGGGGCCCCCGGGGAGCTGTTTTTT

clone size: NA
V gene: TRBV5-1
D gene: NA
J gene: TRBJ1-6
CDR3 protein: CASRLSDSPSPLHF
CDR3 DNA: TGCGCCAGCAGGTTATCGGACAGTCCGTCGCCCCTCCACTTT

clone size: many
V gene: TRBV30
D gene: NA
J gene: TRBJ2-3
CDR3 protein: CAWSDLPDLQWTQYF
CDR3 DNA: TGTGCCTGGAGTGATCTCCCGGACCTCCAGTGGACGCAGTATTTT

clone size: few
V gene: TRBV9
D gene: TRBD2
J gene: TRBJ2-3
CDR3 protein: CASSVGTSGGTQYF
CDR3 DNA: TGTGCCAGCAGCGTAGGGACTAGCGGGGGGACGCAGTATTTT

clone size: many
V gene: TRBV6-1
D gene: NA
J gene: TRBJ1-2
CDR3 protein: CASRTLGNSGYTF
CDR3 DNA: TGTGCCAGCAGAACCTTGGGGAATAGTGGCTACACCTTC

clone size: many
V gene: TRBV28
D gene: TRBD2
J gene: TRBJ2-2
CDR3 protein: CASSLLTSGRSGELFF
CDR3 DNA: TGTGCCAGCAGTTTATTGACTAGCGGGAGGTCCGGGGAGCTGTTTTTT

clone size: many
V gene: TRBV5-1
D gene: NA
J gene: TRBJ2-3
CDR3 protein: CASARAGGFADTQYF
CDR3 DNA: TGCGCCAGCGCTCGGGCCGGTGGCTTCGCAGATACGCAGTATTTT

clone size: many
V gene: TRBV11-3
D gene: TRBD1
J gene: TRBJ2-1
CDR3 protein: CASSRGQGHGDEQFF
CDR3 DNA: TGTGCCAGCAGTAGAGGACAGGGCCATGGGGATGAGCAGTTCTTC

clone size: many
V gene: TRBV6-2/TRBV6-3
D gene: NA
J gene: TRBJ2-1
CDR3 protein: CASSLAAWDDEQFF
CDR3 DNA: TGTGCCAGCAGCCTAGCCGCCTGGGACGATGAGCAGTTCTTC

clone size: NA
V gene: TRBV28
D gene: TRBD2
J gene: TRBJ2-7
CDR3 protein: CASSQAGALSYEQYF
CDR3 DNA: TGTGCCAGCAGTCAAGCGGGGGCCCTTTCCTACGAGCAGTACTTC

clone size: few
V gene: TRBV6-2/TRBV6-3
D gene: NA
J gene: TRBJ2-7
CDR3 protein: CASSTEIYEQYF
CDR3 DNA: TGTGCCAGCAGTACCGAAATCTACGAGCAGTACTTC

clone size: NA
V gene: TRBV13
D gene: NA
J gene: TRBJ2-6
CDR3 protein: CASSGAGGANVLTF
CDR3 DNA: TGTGCCAGCTCGGGCGCGGGTGGGGCCAACGTCCTGACTTTC

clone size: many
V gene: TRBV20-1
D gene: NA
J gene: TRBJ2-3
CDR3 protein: CSASRPEDTQYF
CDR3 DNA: TGCAGTGCCAGCCGTCCCGAGGATACGCAGTATTTT

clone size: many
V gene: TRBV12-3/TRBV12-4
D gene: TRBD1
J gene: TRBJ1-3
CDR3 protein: CASSPRQGSISGNTIYF
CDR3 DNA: TGTGCCAGCAGCCCCCGACAGGGATCAATTTCTGGAAACACCATATATTTT

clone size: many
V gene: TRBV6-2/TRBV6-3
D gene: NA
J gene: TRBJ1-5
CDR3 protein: CASSYSSGHRSNQPQHF
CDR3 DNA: TGTGCCAGCAGTTACTCTTCGGGACACCGTAGCAATCAGCCCCAGCATTTT

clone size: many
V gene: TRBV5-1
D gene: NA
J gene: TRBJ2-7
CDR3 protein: CASSLNAQTSYEQYF
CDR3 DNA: TGCGCCAGCAGCTTGAACGCCCAAACCTCCTACGAGCAGTACTTC

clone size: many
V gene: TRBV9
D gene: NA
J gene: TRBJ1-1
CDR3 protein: CASSTTTGNTEAFF
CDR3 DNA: TGTGCCAGCAGCACAACGACAGGGAACACTGAAGCTTTCTTT

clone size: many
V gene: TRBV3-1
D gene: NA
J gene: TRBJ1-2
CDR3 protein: CASSQVSGGYTF
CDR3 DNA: TGTGCCAGCAGCCAAGTCTCGGGTGGCTACACCTTC

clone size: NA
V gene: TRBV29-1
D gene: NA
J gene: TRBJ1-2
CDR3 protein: CSAAGPDGYTF
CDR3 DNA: TGCAGCGCTGCGGGCCCTGACGGCTACACCTTC

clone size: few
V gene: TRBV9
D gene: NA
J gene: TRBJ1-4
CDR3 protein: CASSPRPSLNEKLFF
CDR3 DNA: TGTGCCAGCAGCCCAAGACCTTCCCTTAATGAAAAACTGTTTTTT

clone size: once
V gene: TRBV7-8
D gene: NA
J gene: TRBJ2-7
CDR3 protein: CASSFRGSPRLEQYF
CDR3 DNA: TGTGCCAGCAGCTTCAGGGGCAGTCCTCGTCTCGAGCAGTACTTC

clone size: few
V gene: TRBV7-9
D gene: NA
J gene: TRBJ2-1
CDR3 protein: CVCWGDEQFF
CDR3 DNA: TGTGTGTGTTGGGGTGATGAGCAGTTCTTC

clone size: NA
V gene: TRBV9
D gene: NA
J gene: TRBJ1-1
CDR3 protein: CASSPAPGIGSEAFF
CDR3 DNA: TGTGCCAGCAGCCCTGCCCCAGGGATTGGTTCTGAAGCTTTCTTT

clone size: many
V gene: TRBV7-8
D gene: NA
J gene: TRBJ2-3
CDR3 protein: CASSPVVFSSATPDTQYF
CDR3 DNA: TGTGCCAGCAGCCCAGTGGTATTTAGTTCTGCGACTCCGGATACGCAGTATTTT

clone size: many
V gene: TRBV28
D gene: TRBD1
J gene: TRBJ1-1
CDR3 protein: CASSLMTGMNTEAFF
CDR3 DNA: TGTGCCAGCAGTTTAATGACAGGGATGAACACTGAAGCTTTCTTT

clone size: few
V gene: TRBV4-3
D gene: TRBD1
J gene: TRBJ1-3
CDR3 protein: CASSQTSDRFGNTIYF
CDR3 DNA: TGCGCCAGCAGCCAAACTTCGGACAGGTTTGGAAACACCATATATTTT

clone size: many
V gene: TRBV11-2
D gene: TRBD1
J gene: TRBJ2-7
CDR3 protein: CASSRRDRSYEQYF
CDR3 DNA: TGTGCCAGCAGCCGACGGGACAGGTCCTACGAGCAGTACTTC

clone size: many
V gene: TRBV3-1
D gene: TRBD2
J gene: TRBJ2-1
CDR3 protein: CASSQVGLAAYNEQFF
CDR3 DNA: TGTGCCAGCAGCCAAGTGGGACTAGCGGCTTACAATGAGCAGTTCTTC

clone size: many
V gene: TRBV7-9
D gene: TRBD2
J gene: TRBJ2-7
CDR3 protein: CASSLQTSGPYEQYF
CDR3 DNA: TGTGCCAGCAGCCTCCAGACTAGCGGACCCTACGAGCAGTACTTC

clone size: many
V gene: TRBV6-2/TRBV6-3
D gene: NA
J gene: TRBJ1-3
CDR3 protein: CASSDPAGSSSGNTIYF
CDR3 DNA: TGTGCCAGCAGTGACCCCGCGGGTTCGAGCTCTGGAAACACCATATATTTT

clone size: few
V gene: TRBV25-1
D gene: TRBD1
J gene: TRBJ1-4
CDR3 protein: CASSAGTGGVEKLFF
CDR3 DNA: TGTGCCAGCAGTGCCGGAACAGGGGGCGTTGAAAAACTGTTTTTT

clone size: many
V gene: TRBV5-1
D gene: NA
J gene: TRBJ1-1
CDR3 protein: CASRGQTNTEAFF
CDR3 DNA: TGCGCCAGCAGAGGACAGACGAACACTGAAGCTTTCTTT

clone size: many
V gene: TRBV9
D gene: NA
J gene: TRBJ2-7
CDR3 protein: CASSGIRSYEQYF
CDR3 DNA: TGTGCCAGCAGCGGAATAAGGTCCTACGAGCAGTACTTC